These 19 T cell receptor beta chains were all obtained from the same sample, sequenced in a study of Graves' ophthalmopathy and Graves' hyperthyroidism. Investigators amplified TCR beta CDR3 regions from RNA transcripts. First-round RT-PCR used HTBI primers; second-round multiplex PCR followed. MiXCR was run by TCRdb on the multiplex PCR reads, yielding one entry per CDR3 protein. This table holds roughly 500,000 distinct CDR3 sequences, approximately 15% found once. The material sequenced was blood. The receptors originated from a young woman with Graves' ophthalmopathy.

This clonotype was seen at least ten times. The gene calls are TRBV5-1 and TRBJ2-6; weak D call: TRBD2 (6 bases). CDR3 size: 15 residues. CDR1 is SGHRS and CDR2 is YFSETQ in the germline V gene. V was shortened by 0 bases and J by 3 bases, with 7 bases between the two germline ends. The CDR3 loop is CASSLAGDGANVLTF. In DNA form, the CDR3 reads TGCGCCAGCAGCTTGGCGGGGGATGGGGCCAACGTCCTGACTTTC.

This clonotype came up many times. CDR3 nucleotide sequence: TGTGCCAGCAGTGAATATTCTAGAAACACCATATATTTT. Translating it yields CASSEYSRNTIYF. The V call is TRBV6-1, the J call TRBJ1-3; D gene ambiguous. The germline gives CDR1 MNHNS, CDR2 SASEGT. Trimming took 2 bases from V and 5 from J, leaving 7 bases between them. The length of the CDR3 is 13 residues.

At least ten counts were recorded for this clonotype. This chain links TRBV7-3 with TRBJ2-7; D is undetermined. The V and J ends lost 1 base and 8 bases respectively, with 21 bases between them. The CDR3 is 16 residues long. Germline CDR1 SGHTA, CDR2 FQGTGA. In nucleotides, the CDR3 is TGTGCCAGCAGCTTAAAGGATGACCGTGGTTCGGGCAAGCAGTACTTC. Its translation: CASSLKDDRGSGKQYF.

This clonotype has a count of ten or more. The chain is built from TRBV6-1 and TRBJ1-2; 8 bases line up with TRBD1. J lost 3 bases, V lost 2 bases, and 11 bases had no gene match. The CDR3 spans 17 residues. The germline CDR1 and CDR2 sequences are MNHNS and SASEGT. CDR3 DNA: TGTGCCAGCAGTGAAACAGGGGGTGCCCCATCGGACTATGGCTACACCTTC. This gives the protein CASSETGGAPSDYGYTF.

The table lists this clonotype with many counts. The chain combines TRBV19 with TRBJ1-3; perhaps TRBD1 as D (5 bases). The length of the CDR3 is 16 residues. Germline-derived CDR1 and CDR2 are LNHDA and SQIVND (reference sequence). V was clipped by 3 bases and J by 0 bases, with 12 bases between them. CDR3 DNA sequence: TGTGCCAGTAGTATGGGAGACAGAATCTCTGGAAACACCATATATTTT. This sequence encodes CASSMGDRISGNTIYF.

Many counts were recorded for this clonotype. The rearrangement joins TRBV7-6 to TRBJ2-7; D perhaps matches TRBD1 (6 bases). Trimming left V 2 bases short and J 2 bases short, with 13 bases between. The length of the CDR3 is 15 residues. Germline V gene lookup returns CDR1 SGHVS and CDR2 FNYEAQ. The CDR3 loop is CASSLSHKGAYEQYF. CDR3 nucleotide sequence: TGTGCCAGCAGCTTATCTCACAAGGGGGCCTACGAGCAGTACTTC.

In its sample, this clonotype was seen many times. The chain employs TRBV11-1 and TRBJ1-1; TRBD1 might be the D (6 bases). The CDR3 length is 15 residues. The germline CDR1 and CDR2 sequences are SGHAT and FQDESV (reference sequence). V gave up 8 bases and J gave up 3 bases, with 19 bases separating them. Here the CDR3 reads CASQPLQGQDTEAFF. The CDR3 DNA sequence: TGTGCCAGCCAGCCCCTACAGGGTCAGGACACTGAAGCTTTCTTT.

The V call is TRBV6-1, the J call TRBJ2-5; D is perhaps TRBD1 or TRBD2 (6 bases each). Trimming removed 6 bases from V and 4 bases from J, with 15 bases in between. The CDR3 spans 14 residues. Germline V lookup: CDR1 MNHNS, CDR2 SASEGT. In DNA form, the CDR3 reads TGTGCCAGCAGCGCCGATGGGGGGCGAGAGACCCAGTACTTC. This translates into CASSADGGRETQYF.

This clonotype showed up many times. The V call is TRBV7-2, the J call TRBJ2-7, with 9 bases lining up with TRBD1. CDR3 length: 15 residues. Germline CDR1 and CDR2: SGHTA and FQGNSA. Losses at the gene ends were 4 bases for V and 4 bases for J; bases not matched to a gene: 8. CDR3 residues: CASSSRGTGRYEQYF. The CDR3 DNA is TGTGCCAGCAGCTCAAGGGGGACAGGGAGGTACGAGCAGTACTTC.

This clonotype was seen at least ten times. The V call is TRBV7-1, the J call TRBJ2-7; TRBD1 matches 9 bases. TRBV7-1 qualifies as an ORF whose function is uncertain. The length of the CDR3 is 20 residues. V lost 3 bases, J lost 6 bases, and 24 bases stayed unmatched. The CDR3 bases are TGTGCCAGCAGCTCTCACCCGATACAGCTCCGGGACAGGGTCCCTAGCGAGCAGTACTTC. This gives the protein CASSSHPIQLRDRVPSEQYF.

This clonotype appeared a few times. V usage is TRBV5-1 and J usage is TRBJ2-5; 9 bases are a match to TRBD1. V shed 4 bases and J 5 bases; nucleotides not matched to a gene: 3. Germline CDR1 reads SGHRS; CDR2 reads YFSETQ. The CDR3 has 13 residues. The CDR3 spells CASSAGQGETQYF. CDR3 DNA: TGCGCCAGCAGCGCCGGACAGGGGGAGACCCAGTACTTC.

This clonotype appeared many times. This sequence joins TRBV12-3 or TRBV12-4 and TRBJ2-2, with 7 bases that match TRBD1. The CDR3 has 15 residues. V was clipped by 2 bases and J by 5 bases; unmatched bases: 5. The CDR3 coding sequence is TGTGCCAGCAGTTTATACGGGACAGATACCGGGGAGCTGTTTTTT. Translated, it gives CASSLYGTDTGELFF.

This clonotype was recorded many times. This chain connects TRBV28 to TRBJ1-1, with a possible D match to TRBD1 (6 bases). The germline gives CDR1 MDHEN, CDR2 SYDVKM. Trimming shortened V by 6 bases and J by 3 bases, and 23 bases separated the two germline ends. This CDR3 has 17 amino acids. In DNA form, the CDR3 reads TGTGCCAGCAGCTCGCAGGGGCTGTGGAGAGTTGACACTGAAGCTTTCTTT. Translation: CASSSQGLWRVDTEAFF.

At least ten counts were recorded for this clonotype. The chain has TRBV6-1 and TRBJ1-1; maybe TRBD1 (5 bases). Trimming removed 4 bases at V and 0 bases at J, with 12 bases between. Germline assignment: CDR1 MNHNS and CDR2 SASEGT. CDR3 length: 15 amino acids. The CDR3 here is CASSATGLMNTEAFF. CDR3 DNA sequence: TGTGCCAGCAGTGCGACGGGACTTATGAACACTGAAGCTTTCTTT.

This clonotype was recorded many times. CDR3 region: CAWNLAHPGANVLTF. CDR3 coding DNA: TGTGCCTGGAATTTAGCGCATCCTGGGGCCAACGTCCTGACTTTC. The chain carries TRBV30 and TRBJ2-6, with a tentative D call TRBD2 (5 bases). The ends were cut back, 4 bases at V and 2 bases at J, with 12 bases in the middle. The germline CDR1 and CDR2 sequences are GTSNPN and SVGIG (reference sequence). The length of the CDR3 is 15 residues.

This clonotype was recorded at least ten times. This chain connects TRBV28 to TRBJ1-1; D unclear. The CDR3 has 15 residues. Germline V CDR1 and CDR2: MDHEN, SYDVKM. The V and J ends lost 4 bases and 1 base respectively, with 13 bases between them. In nucleotides, the CDR3 is TGTGCCAGCAGTTCCCGTTACAGCCCGAACACTGAAGCTTTCTTT. Its translation: CASSSRYSPNTEAFF.

The sample holds many counts of this clonotype. The J gene is TRBJ1-5, the V gene TRBV12-3 or TRBV12-4, with D uncertain. The CDR3 spans 14 residues. Trimming took off 3 bases at V and 2 bases at J, with 8 bases between the two ends. The CDR3 region is CASSLHGGNQPQHF. The CDR3 DNA is TGTGCCAGCAGTTTGCACGGGGGCAATCAGCCCCAGCATTTT.

The CDR3 nucleotides are TGCAGTGCTAACGACAGGGGGCGAGAGACCCAGTACTTC. Translation gives CSANDRGRETQYF. The rearrangement links TRBV20-1 to TRBJ2-5, with TRBD1 matching 10 bases. With V trimmed by 4 bases and J by 4 bases, 3 bases remained unmatched. The CDR3 contains 13 residues. The germline V gene encodes CDR1 DFQATT and CDR2 SNEGSKA (reference sequence).

The genes are TRBV5-1 and TRBJ1-1, with 8 bases aligning to TRBD1. Germline values: CDR1 SGHRS, CDR2 YFSETQ. The CDR3 length is 16 residues. With 2 bases clipped from V and 0 bases from J, the junction kept 6 bases outside the gene matches. The CDR3 is CASSFSGGWVNTEAFF. CDR3 DNA: TGCGCCAGCAGCTTCTCAGGGGGCTGGGTGAACACTGAAGCTTTCTTT. Looking up the rest from reference TRBV5-1 and TRBJ1-1 gives the full variable domain: KAGVTQTPRYLIKTRGQQVTLSCSPISGHRSVSWYQQTPGQGLQFLFEYFSETQRNKGNFPGRFSGRQFSNSRSEMNVSTLELGDSALYLCASSFSGGWVNTEAFFGQGTRLTVV.